This record looks at one TCR beta chain sequence and its context. This sample was taken from a study of shared T cell receptors in the human thymus. CDR1 is SGHDT, CDR2 YYEEEE, per germline. The CDR3 consists of 18 residues. V lost 4 bases, J lost 0 bases, and 21 bases lay in between. Sequencing used immunoSEQ multiplex PCR; TCRdb keeps in-frame clones, though not all of them. In the table there are roughly 700,000 clones, around nine tenths of which are singletons. This same sample was also part of a study on human thymus T cells. That source reports: Donation was from healthy Finnish infants who were having corrective surgery that addressed congenital heart defects.

The receptor comes from a boy less than two years old with a congenital heart defect. Specimen: thymocytes. The genes are TRBV5-6 and TRBJ2-3, with a weak D call TRBD2 (5 bases). The CDR3 protein is CASSPPAEYSPSTDTQYF. In nucleotides, the CDR3 is TGTGCCAGCAGCCCCCCAGCGGAATATAGTCCTAGCACAGATACGCAGTATTTT.